Sequencing of this TCR beta chain was carried out in a study of blood T cell repertoires in COVID-19. Generated by immunoSEQ multiplex PCR, the TCRdb table keeps only in-frame clones and is missing some. This table holds about 170,000 clones, more than 75% found once. The V end was cut by 4 bases, the J end by 7 bases, with 15 bases between. This CDR3 is built from 14 residues. Germline V gene data show CDR1 as SGHRS and CDR2 as YFSETQ. The source material was peripheral blood. V is TRBV5-1 and J is TRBJ2-1, with D possibly being TRBD1 (6 bases). This TCR was sampled from a woman aged 70 to 79 with acute or convalescent COVID-19. The CDR3 protein is CASSPGTPGNEQFF. CDR3 DNA: TGCGCCAGCAGCCCCGGGACACCAGGAAATGAGCAGTTCTTC.